The clone carrying this TCR beta chain was found many times. The data originate from a study of T cell repertoires in cytomegalovirus infection. TCRdb called the reads again in MiXCR, with one record for every CDR3 protein. The data contain around 120,000 distinct CDR3 sequences, roughly 9% of them singletons. This CDR3 is built from 15 residues. With V trimmed by 5 bases and J by 9 bases, 7 bases remained unmatched. Germline V gene data show CDR1 as SNHLY and CDR2 as FYNNEI. J is TRBJ2-1 and V is TRBV2; 13 bases align to TRBD2. The origin of this receptor is a human donor in good health (CMV status not recorded). Some clones in this sample may be carry-over from other donors' samples. The material sequenced was PBMCs. CDR3 sequence: CASSPTSGGASEQFF. The CDR3 DNA reads TGTGCCAGCAGTCCTACTAGCGGGGGGGCCTCTGAGCAGTTCTTC.